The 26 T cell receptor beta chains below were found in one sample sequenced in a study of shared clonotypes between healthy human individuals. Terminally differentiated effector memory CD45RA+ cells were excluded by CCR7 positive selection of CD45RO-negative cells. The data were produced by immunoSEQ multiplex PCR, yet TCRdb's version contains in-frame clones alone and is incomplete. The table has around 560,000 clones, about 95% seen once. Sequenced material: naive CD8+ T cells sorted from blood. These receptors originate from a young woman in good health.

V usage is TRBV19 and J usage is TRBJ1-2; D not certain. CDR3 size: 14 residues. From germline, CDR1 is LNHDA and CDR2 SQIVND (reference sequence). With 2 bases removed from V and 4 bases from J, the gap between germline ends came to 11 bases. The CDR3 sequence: CASSIKSSIYGYTF. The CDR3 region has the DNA TGTGCCAGTAGTATAAAGAGCAGCATCTATGGCTACACCTTC.

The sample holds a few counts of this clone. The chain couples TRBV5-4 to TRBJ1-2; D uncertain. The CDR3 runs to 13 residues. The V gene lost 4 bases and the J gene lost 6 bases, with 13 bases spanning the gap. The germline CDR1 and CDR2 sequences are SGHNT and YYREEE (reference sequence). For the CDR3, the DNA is TGTGCCAGCAGCCCCCCACTAGGAGATGGCTACACCTTC. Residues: CASSPPLGDGYTF.

CDR3 coding DNA: TGTGCCAGCAGTTTATGGCAGAATCAGCCCCAGCATTTT. Translated: CASSLWQNQPQHF. J is TRBJ1-5 and V is TRBV27, with D unclear. The CDR3 consists of 13 residues. The germline V and J ends were trimmed by 1 base and 4 bases, with 5 bases remaining between them. Per the germline V gene, CDR1 is MNHEY and CDR2 is SMNVEV (reference sequence).

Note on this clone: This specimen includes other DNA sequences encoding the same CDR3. This chain's CDR3 is CASSPGRGNTEAFF. CDR3 sequence (DNA): TGCGCCAGCAGCCCGGGTCGGGGTAACACTGAAGCTTTCTTT. The genes are TRBV5-1 and TRBJ1-1; D call uncertain. Germline CDR1 and CDR2: SGHRS and YFSETQ. The CDR3 spans 14 residues. Between the trimmed V and J ends, which lost 4 bases and 2 bases, there was a span of 12 bases.

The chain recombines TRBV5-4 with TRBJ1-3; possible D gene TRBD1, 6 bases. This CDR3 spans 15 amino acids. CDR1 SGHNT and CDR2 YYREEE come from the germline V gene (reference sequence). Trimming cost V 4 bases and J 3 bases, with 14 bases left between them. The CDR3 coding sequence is TGTGCCAGCAGCGTGGAACAGGGAGATGGAAACACCATATATTTT. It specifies CASSVEQGDGNTIYF.

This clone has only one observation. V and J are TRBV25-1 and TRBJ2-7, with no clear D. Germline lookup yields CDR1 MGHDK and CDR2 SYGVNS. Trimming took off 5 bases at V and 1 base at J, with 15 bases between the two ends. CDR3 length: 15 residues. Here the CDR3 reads CASSPPRRPSYEQYF. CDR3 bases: TGTGCCAGCAGTCCCCCGCGCCGGCCATCCTACGAGCAGTACTTC.

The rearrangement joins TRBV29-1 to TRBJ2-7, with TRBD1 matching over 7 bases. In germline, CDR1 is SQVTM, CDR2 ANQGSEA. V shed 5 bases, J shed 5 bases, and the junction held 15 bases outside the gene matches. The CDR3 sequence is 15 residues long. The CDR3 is CSVSFTGALPDEQYF. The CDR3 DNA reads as TGCAGCGTTTCTTTTACAGGGGCCTTGCCGGACGAGCAGTACTTC.

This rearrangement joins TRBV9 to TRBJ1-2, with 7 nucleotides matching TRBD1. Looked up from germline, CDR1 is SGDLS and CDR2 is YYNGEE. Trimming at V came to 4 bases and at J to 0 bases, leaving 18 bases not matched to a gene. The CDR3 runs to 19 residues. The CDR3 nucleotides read TGTGCCAGCAGCACAACAACAGGGGCGACCGCCCTCTCTAACTATGGCTACACCTTC. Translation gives CASSTTTGATALSNYGYTF.

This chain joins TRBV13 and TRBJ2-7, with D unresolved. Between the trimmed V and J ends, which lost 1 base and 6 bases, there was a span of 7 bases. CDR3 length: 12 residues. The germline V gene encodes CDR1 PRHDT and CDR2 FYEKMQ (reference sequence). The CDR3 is CASSLAVSEQYF. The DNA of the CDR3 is TGTGCCAGCAGCTTAGCGGTGAGCGAGCAGTACTTC.

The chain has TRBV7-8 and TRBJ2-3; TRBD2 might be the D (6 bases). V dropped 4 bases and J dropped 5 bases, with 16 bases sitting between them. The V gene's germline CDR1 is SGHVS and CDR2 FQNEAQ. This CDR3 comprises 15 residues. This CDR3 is CASSSLGGGGDTQYF. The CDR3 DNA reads TGTGCCAGCAGCTCCCTGGGGGGAGGCGGAGATACGCAGTATTTT.

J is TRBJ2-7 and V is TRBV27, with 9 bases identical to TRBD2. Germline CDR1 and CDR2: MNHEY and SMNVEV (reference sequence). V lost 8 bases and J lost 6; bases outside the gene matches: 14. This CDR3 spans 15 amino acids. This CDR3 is CASQPGLALGSEQYF. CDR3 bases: TGTGCCAGCCAGCCGGGACTAGCTCTGGGAAGCGAGCAGTACTTC.

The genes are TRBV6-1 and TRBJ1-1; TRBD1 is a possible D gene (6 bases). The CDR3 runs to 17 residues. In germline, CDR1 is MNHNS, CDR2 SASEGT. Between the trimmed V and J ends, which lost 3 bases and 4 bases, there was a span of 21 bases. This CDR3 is CASSDPWKTGGSTEAFF. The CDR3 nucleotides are TGTGCCAGCAGTGACCCTTGGAAGACAGGTGGAAGCACTGAAGCTTTCTTT.

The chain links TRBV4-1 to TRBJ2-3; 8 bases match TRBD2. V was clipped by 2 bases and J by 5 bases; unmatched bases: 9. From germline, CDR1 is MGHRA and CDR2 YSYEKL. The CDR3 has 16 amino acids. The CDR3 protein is CASSQRASGLVDTQYF. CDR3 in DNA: TGCGCCAGCAGCCAAAGGGCTAGCGGGCTAGTAGATACGCAGTATTTT.

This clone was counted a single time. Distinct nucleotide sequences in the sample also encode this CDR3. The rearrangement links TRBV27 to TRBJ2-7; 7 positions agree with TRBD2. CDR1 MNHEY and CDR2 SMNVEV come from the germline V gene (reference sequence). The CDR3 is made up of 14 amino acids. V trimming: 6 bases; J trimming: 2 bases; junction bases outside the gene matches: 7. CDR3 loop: CASRPTGGAYEQYF. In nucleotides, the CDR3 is TGTGCCAGCAGACCGACTGGGGGGGCCTACGAGCAGTACTTC.

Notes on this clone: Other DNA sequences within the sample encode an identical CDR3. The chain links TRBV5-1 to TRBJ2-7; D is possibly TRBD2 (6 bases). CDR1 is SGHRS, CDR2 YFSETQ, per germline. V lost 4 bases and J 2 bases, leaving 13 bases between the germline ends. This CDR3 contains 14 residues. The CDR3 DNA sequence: TGCGCCAGCAGCCTAGGGACTGGCGCCTACGAGCAGTACTTC. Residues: CASSLGTGAYEQYF.

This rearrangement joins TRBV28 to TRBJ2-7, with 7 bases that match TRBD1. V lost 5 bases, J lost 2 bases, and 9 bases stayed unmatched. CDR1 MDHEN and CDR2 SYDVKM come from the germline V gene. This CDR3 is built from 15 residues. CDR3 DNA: TGTGCCAGCAGTCCCGGACAGGCCCTAACCTACGAGCAGTACTTC. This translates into CASSPGQALTYEQYF.

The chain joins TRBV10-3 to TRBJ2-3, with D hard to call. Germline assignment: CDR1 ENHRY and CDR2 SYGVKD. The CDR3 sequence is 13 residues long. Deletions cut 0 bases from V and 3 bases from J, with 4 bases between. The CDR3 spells CAISESRTDTQYF. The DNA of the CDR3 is TGTGCCATCAGTGAGTCGAGGACAGATACGCAGTATTTT.

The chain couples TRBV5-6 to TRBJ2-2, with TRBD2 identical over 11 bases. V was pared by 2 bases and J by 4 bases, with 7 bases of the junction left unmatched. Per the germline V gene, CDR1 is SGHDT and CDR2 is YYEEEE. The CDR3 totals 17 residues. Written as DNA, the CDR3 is TGTGCCAGCAGCTTTACTAGCGGGAGTTACGGCACCGGGGAGCTGTTTTTT. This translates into CASSFTSGSYGTGELFF.

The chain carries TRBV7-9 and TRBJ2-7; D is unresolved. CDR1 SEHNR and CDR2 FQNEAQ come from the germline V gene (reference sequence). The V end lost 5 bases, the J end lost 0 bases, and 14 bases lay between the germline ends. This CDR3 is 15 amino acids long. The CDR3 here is CASSASGSSSYEQYF. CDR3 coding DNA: TGTGCCAGCAGCGCCTCCGGGTCGAGCTCCTACGAGCAGTACTTC.

The CDR3 loop is CASSLLREDPYNEQFF. CDR3 DNA sequence: TGTGCCAGCAGCCTTCTCCGGGAGGATCCCTACAATGAGCAGTTCTTC. The V gene is TRBV28, the J gene TRBJ2-1; TRBD2 agrees at 7 bases. From germline, CDR1 is MDHEN and CDR2 SYDVKM. Losses at the gene ends were 6 bases for V and 2 bases for J; bases not matched to a gene: 10. CDR3 length equals 16 residues.

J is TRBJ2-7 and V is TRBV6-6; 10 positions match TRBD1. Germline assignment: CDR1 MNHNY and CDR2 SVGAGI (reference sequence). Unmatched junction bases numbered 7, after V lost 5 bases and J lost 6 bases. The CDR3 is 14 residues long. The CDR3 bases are TGTGCCAGCAGTCGCCGGGACAGGGGATCCGAGCAGTACTTC. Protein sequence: CASSRRDRGSEQYF.

The CDR3 loop reads CASSAGTSGRADEQFF. The CDR3, as DNA: TGTGCCAGCAGCGCGGGGACTAGCGGGAGGGCCGATGAGCAGTTCTTC. The rearrangement uses TRBV7-9 and TRBJ2-1, with TRBD2 matching 16 bases. Germline V gene lookup returns CDR1 SEHNR and CDR2 FQNEAQ (reference sequence). V gave up 5 bases and J gave up 8 bases; unmatched junction bases: 6. The CDR3 extends over 16 amino acids.

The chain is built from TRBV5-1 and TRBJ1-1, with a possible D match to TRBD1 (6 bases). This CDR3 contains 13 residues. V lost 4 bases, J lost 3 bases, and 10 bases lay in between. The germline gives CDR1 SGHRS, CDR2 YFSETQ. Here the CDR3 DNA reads TGCGCCAGCAGCCCAGGGGTTTACACTGAAGCTTTCTTT. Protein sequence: CASSPGVYTEAFF.

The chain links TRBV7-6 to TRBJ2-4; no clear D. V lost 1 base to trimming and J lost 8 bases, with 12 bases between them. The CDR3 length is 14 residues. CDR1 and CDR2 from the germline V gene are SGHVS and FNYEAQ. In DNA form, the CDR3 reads TGTGCCAGCAGCTTAGAGATTGGCGCTGACATTCAGTACTTC. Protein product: CASSLEIGADIQYF.

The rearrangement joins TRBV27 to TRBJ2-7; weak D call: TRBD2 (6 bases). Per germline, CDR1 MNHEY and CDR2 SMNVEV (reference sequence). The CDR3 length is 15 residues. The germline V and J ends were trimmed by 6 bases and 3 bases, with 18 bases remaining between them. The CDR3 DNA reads TGTGCCAGCAGAATTACTCCGGGACTGCTCTACGAGCAGTACTTC. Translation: CASRITPGLLYEQYF.

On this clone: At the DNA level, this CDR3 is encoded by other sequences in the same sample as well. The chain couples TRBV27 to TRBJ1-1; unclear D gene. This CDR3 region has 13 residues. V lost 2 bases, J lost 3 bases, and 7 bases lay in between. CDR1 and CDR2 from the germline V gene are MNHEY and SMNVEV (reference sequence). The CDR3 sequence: CASSLGRYTEAFF. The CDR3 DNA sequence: TGTGCCAGCAGTTTAGGGAGGTACACTGAAGCTTTCTTT.